A single sample gave rise to the 8 T cell receptor beta chains below, sequenced in a study of blood T cell repertoires in COVID-19. Data came from immunoSEQ multiplex PCR; TCRdb stores just in-frame clones and leaves some out. Among 70,000 to 95,000 clones listed, about 91% were seen once. Sequenced: peripheral blood. All receptors derive from a woman in her seventies with acute or convalescent COVID-19.

V and J are TRBV29-1 and TRBJ1-1; no firm D call. The CDR3 has 14 amino acids. Germline CDR1 and CDR2: SQVTM and ANQGSEA. V lost 8 bases and J 5 bases, leaving 21 bases between the germline ends. CDR3 region: CSQRSGLGRTEAFF. In nucleotides, the CDR3 is TGCAGCCAAAGGAGCGGGCTAGGTCGGACTGAAGCTTTCTTT. The full variable domain, completed using reference TRBV29-1 and TRBJ1-1, is SAVISQKPSRDICQRGTSLTIQCQVDSQVTMMFWYRQQPGQSLTLIATANQGSEATYESGFVIDKFPISRPNLTFSTLTVSNMSPEDSSIYLCSQRSGLGRTEAFFGQGTRLTVV.

V usage is TRBV11-2 and J usage is TRBJ2-7; D possibly corresponds to TRBD1 (6 bases). The CDR3 sequence is 15 residues long. Trimming took off 2 bases at V and 0 bases at J, with 11 bases between the two ends. The germline gives CDR1 SGHAT, CDR2 FQNNGV. CDR3 DNA sequence: TGTGCCAGCAGCTTATGGGACAATCCCTCCTACGAGCAGTACTTC. This codes for CASSLWDNPSYEQYF. The complete variable domain, with remaining parts taken from reference TRBV11-2 and TRBJ2-7, reads EAGVAQSPRYKIIEKRQSVAFWCNPISGHATLYWYQQILGQGPKLLIQFQNNGVVDDSQLPKDRFSAERLKGVDSTLKIQPAKLEDSAVYLCASSLWDNPSYEQYFGPGTRLTVT.

Concerning this clone: Other nucleotide sequences from this sample produce the same CDR3. For the CDR3, the DNA is TGTGCCAGCAGCCTCCGGGATACGCAGTATTTT. Its protein is CASSLRDTQYF. The chain joins TRBV5-6 to TRBJ2-3; no clear D gene. V shed 4 bases and J shed 6 bases, with 6 bases lying between them. Germline loops: CDR1 SGHDT, CDR2 YYEEEE. The CDR3 runs to 11 residues.

This chain connects TRBV5-1 to TRBJ2-2; D remains ambiguous. Per germline, CDR1 SGHRS and CDR2 YFSETQ. Between the trimmed V and J ends, which lost 4 bases and 0 bases, there was a span of 10 bases. The CDR3 loop spans 15 amino acids. CDR3 loop: CASSAGSTNTGELFF. The CDR3 DNA follows: TGCGCCAGCAGCGCCGGGTCCACGAACACCGGGGAGCTGTTTTTT.

The CDR3 sequence: CASSHVGSWRETQYF. CDR3 DNA sequence: TGTGCCAGCAGCCATGTCGGGAGTTGGAGAGAGACCCAGTACTTC. This chain uses TRBV3-1 (or the pseudogene TRBV3-2) with TRBJ2-5, with a tentative D call TRBD2 (6 bases). The CDR3 sequence is 15 residues long. Germline V gene lookup returns CDR1 LGHDT and CDR2 YNNKEL (reference sequence). Trimming left V 3 bases short and J 4 bases short, with 15 bases between.

The chain links TRBV7-3 to TRBJ2-3, with 7 bases lining up with TRBD2. Germline-derived CDR1 and CDR2 are SGHTA and FQGTGA. Trimming removed 5 bases from V and 3 bases from J; junction bases left unmatched: 11. The CDR3 totals 16 residues. Here the CDR3 reads CASSPEPGRKTDTQYF. The CDR3 DNA follows: TGTGCCAGCAGCCCTGAGCCCGGGAGGAAGACAGATACGCAGTATTTT. The complete variable domain, with remaining parts taken from reference TRBV7-3 and TRBJ2-3, reads GAGVSQTPSNKVTEKGKYVELRCDPISGHTALYWYRQSLGQGPEFLIYFQGTGAADDSGLPNDRFFAVRPEGSVSTLKIQRTERGDSAVYLCASSPEPGRKTDTQYFGPGTRLTVL.

The genes are TRBV19 and TRBJ2-7, with D maybe TRBD1 (6 bases). CDR3 length: 14 residues. Germline lookup yields CDR1 LNHDA and CDR2 SQIVND (reference sequence). The ends were cut back, 10 bases at V and 0 bases at J, with 16 bases in the middle. This chain's CDR3 is CATRPTGSSYEQYF. In nucleotides, the CDR3 is TGTGCCACCCGACCTACAGGGAGCTCCTACGAGCAGTACTTC.

This clone came up once. The genes are TRBV14 and TRBJ1-2, with D possibly TRBD1 on 6 matching bases. CDR1 is SGHDN and CDR2 is FVKESK in the germline V gene. Trimming shortened V by 3 bases and J by 4 bases, and 9 bases separated the two germline ends. This CDR3 is 13 amino acids long. The CDR3 loop is CASSQQTGYGYTF. CDR3 nucleotide sequence: TGTGCCAGCAGCCAGCAGACAGGCTATGGCTACACCTTC.